This TCR beta chain emerged from a study (dated by TCRdb to between 2014 and 2017). A note on the overall study: The study set out to test whether tumor-infiltrating Tregs in breast cancer get recruited from blood Tregs or are instead converted in situ from other CD4+ T cell subsets.

The CDR3 covers 15 residues, taking in both the cysteine and the phenylalanine. The CDR3 DNA has 45 bases and is translated from base 1. The germline V gene (reference sequence) supplies CDR1 LGHDT and CDR2 YNNKEL. Full-length TCR variable regions were amplified by 5' RACE PCR using constant-region reverse primers, and then by semi-nested PCR using Nested Universal Primer A. The ReliaPrep RNA Cell Miniprep System was used to extract total RNA, which was then reverse transcribed into 5'RACE-ready cDNA with the SMARTer RACE 5'/3' Kit. Full-length TCR alpha and beta libraries were barcoded with multiplex adaptors and sequenced on an Illumina MiSeq. The authors' analysis ran thus. Sequencing data were pooled across the five patients for each of nine subset-tissue groups and compared by unsupervised clustering of TCR gene usage. The Morisita-Horn index, with shared sequences weighted by their contribution to each repertoire, was used to calculate repertoire similarity. TCRdb handled the public reads itself, with Q25 trimming in fastp and clone calling in MiXCR, and kept productive beta chains. Each CDR3 protein gets just one entry, which takes the most common genes and DNA from the rows behind it. These V and J calls derive from TCRdb rather than the authors' analysis. This sample comprises about 62,000 distinct CDR3 sequences, 25% to 35% of them detected only once. The ten most abundant clones make up roughly 2.5% of the sample.

General conclusions and limits of the study: Tumor memory CD4+ T cell TCR gene usage was found to cluster with blood and lymph node memory CD4+ cells and with lymph node naive CD4+ cells. The greatest overlap of tumor-infiltrating Treg TCR alpha and beta sequences was observed with tumor naive CD4+ T cells, followed by blood naive CD4+ T cells. The larger-cohort validation was restricted to a single TCR beta V-J rearrangement rather than whole repertoires.

On this clonotype itself: Its recognized antigen is unknown. The junction shows a germline mismatch at one end, possibly a read error.

The Miltenyi Naive CD4+ T Cell Isolation kit was used to purify naive CD4+ T cells, and Tregs were depleted with CD25 microbeads. Tregs, naive and memory CD4+ T cells from tumor, blood and ipsilateral draining lymph nodes of five breast cancer patients underwent full-length TCR alpha and beta sequencing. Tumor tissue, along with lymph nodes from ipsilateral axillary dissection, was perfused with PBS, minced, and then digested using collagenase I and hyaluronidase. FACS confirmed that the sorted cell populations were more than 90% pure. Sequencing input: tumor-infiltrating naive CD4+ T cells sorted from the breast tumor. Reading the label with the study, this specimen's cell subset or site is: naive CD4+ T cells, CD4+CD45RA+CD25-. The receptor was isolated from a female donor with breast cancer. The V and J genes are TRBV3-1 and TRBJ2-1, with TRBD2 identical over 7 junction bases. The CDR3: CASSQTSNSYNEQSF. The DNA reads as follows: TGTGCCAGCAGCCAGACTAGCAATTCCTACAATGAGCAGTCCTTC.